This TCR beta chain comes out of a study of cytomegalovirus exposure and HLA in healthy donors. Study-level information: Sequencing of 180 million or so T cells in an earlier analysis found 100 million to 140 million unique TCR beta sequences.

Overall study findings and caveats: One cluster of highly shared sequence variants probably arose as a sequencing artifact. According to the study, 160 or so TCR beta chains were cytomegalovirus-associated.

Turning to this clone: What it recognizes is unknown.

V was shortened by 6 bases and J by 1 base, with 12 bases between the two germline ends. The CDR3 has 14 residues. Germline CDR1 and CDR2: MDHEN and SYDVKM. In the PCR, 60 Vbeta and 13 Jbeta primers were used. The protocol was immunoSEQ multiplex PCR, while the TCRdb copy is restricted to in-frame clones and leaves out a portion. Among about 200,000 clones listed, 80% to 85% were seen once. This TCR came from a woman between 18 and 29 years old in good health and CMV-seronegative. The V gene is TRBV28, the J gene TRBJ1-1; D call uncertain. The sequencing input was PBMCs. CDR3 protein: CASSPPRENTEAFF. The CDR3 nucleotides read TGTGCCAGCAGCCCTCCGCGGGAGAACACTGAAGCTTTCTTT.